This passage covers 32 T cell receptor beta chains from one sample sequenced in a study of OX40 agonist ivuxolimab in advanced cancers. Clones were sequenced by immunoSEQ multiplex PCR, and TCRdb holds only the in-frame ones, with some missing. This table holds about 37,000 clones, 83% found once. The material sequenced was CD4+ or CD8+ T cells sorted from blood, taken in a trial of the OX40 agonist ivuxolimab. All receptors come from an adult with an advanced solid tumor such as melanoma, head and neck, liver or kidney cancer.

In regard to this clone: Within the sample, other DNA sequences also encode this same CDR3. The J gene is TRBJ2-6, the V gene TRBV9, with D uncertain. The CDR3 covers 14 residues. Germline V lookup: CDR1 SGDLS, CDR2 YYNGEE. V was clipped by 2 bases and J by 1 base, with 4 bases between them. CDR3 sequence: CASSVGSGANVLTF. The CDR3 DNA reads TGTGCCAGCAGCGTCGGTTCTGGGGCCAACGTCCTGACTTTC.

V is TRBV30 and J is TRBJ1-4; D might be TRBD1 (6 bases). Trimming pared 0 bases from V and 5 bases from J, leaving 10 bases between. CDR3 size: 14 residues. Germline values: CDR1 GTSNPN, CDR2 SVGIG (reference sequence). The CDR3 reads CAWSVRGANEKLFF. The DNA for the CDR3 is TGTGCCTGGAGTGTACGGGGGGCCAATGAAAAACTGTTTTTT. Based on the CDR3 plus reference TRBV30 and TRBJ1-4, the full variable domain is SQTIHQWPATLVQPVGSPLSLECTVEGTSNPNLYWYRQAAGRGLQLLFYSVGIGQISSEVPQNLSASRPQDRQFILSSKKLLLSDSGFYLCAWSVRGANEKLFFGSGTQLSVL.

The chain is built from TRBV7-6 and TRBJ2-1; perhaps TRBD2 as D (5 bases). The CDR3 sequence is 12 residues long. Deletions cut 4 bases from V and 5 bases from J, with 6 bases between. CDR1 is SGHVS, CDR2 FNYEAQ, per germline. The CDR3 nucleotides are TGTGCCAGCAGCTACGGGAACAATGAGCAGTTCTTC. Its translation is CASSYGNNEQFF.

This chain links TRBV28 with TRBJ2-7; weak D call: TRBD2 (5 bases). The germline gives CDR1 MDHEN, CDR2 SYDVKM. The CDR3 loop spans 17 amino acids. The V end lost 5 bases, the J end lost 0 bases, and 20 bases lay between the germline ends. CDR3 coding DNA: TGTGCCAGCAGTCCACTTTTATCGGTGGGGAGCTCCTACGAGCAGTACTTC. Translated: CASSPLLSVGSSYEQYF.

Turning to this clone: The same CDR3 arises from other DNA sequences in this sample as well. The chain links TRBV5-1 to TRBJ2-7; 7 bases line up with TRBD1. The CDR3 is 13 residues long. Losses at the gene ends were 5 bases for V and 3 bases for J; bases not matched to a gene: 5. Per the germline V gene, CDR1 is SGHRS and CDR2 is YFSETQ. CDR3 loop: CASSWDRNYEQYF. The CDR3 DNA is TGCGCCAGCAGTTGGGACAGAAACTACGAGCAGTACTTC.

This chain links TRBV7-8 with TRBJ2-1, with no clear D. Germline CDR1 is SGHVS and CDR2 is FQNEAQ. Trimming took off 2 bases at V and 8 bases at J, with 4 bases between the two ends. CDR3 length: 11 residues. CDR3 sequence reads: CASSLSHEQFF. As DNA, the CDR3 is TGTGCCAGCAGCTTAAGTCATGAGCAGTTCTTC.

The chain combines TRBV5-1 with TRBJ2-1; 9 bases match TRBD2. The CDR3 extends over 16 amino acids. Germline V gene sequence: CDR1 SGHRS, CDR2 YFSETQ. Trimming at V came to 5 bases and at J to 7 bases, leaving 13 bases not matched to a gene. For the CDR3, the DNA is TGCGCCAGCAGTCCCGGGACTAGCAGGTCTCGGAATGAGCAGTTCTTC. This translates into CASSPGTSRSRNEQFF.

The chain is built from TRBV27 and TRBJ2-1; no clear D. V lost 0 bases to trimming and J lost 4 bases, with 10 bases between them. The CDR3 spans 15 residues. The germline CDR1 and CDR2 sequences are MNHEY and SMNVEV (reference sequence). The DNA of the CDR3 is TGTGCCAGCAGTTTATCTGCACCAATATACAATGAGCAGTTCTTC. It encodes CASSLSAPIYNEQFF.

This clone was counted at least ten times. This sequence joins TRBV4-1 and TRBJ2-1; D is ambiguous. CDR3 length equals 15 residues. Germline V lookup: CDR1 MGHRA, CDR2 YSYEKL. V was clipped by 0 bases and J by 10 bases, with 16 bases between them. Written as DNA, the CDR3 is TGCGCCAGCAGCCAAGAGGGGAACGCACCCAGCGAGCAGTTCTTC. Its translation: CASSQEGNAPSEQFF.

The J gene is TRBJ1-1, the V gene TRBV19, with a weak D call TRBD1 (5 bases). The CDR3 extends over 13 amino acids. Germline lookup yields CDR1 LNHDA and CDR2 SQIVND (reference sequence). The V end was cut by 6 bases, the J end by 1 base, with 9 bases between. CDR3 sequence: CASSWQGNTEAFF. CDR3 nucleotide sequence: TGTGCCAGTAGCTGGCAGGGGAACACTGAAGCTTTCTTT. Complete variable domain (other parts from reference TRBV19 and TRBJ1-1): DGGITQSPKYLFRKEGQNVTLSCEQNLNHDAMYWYRQDPGQGLRLIYYSQIVNDFQKGDIAEGYSVSREKKESFPLTVTSAQKNPTAFYLCASSWQGNTEAFFGQGTRLTVV.

The chain recombines TRBV19 with TRBJ2-4; weak D call: TRBD1 (6 bases). Between the trimmed V and J ends, which lost 3 bases and 5 bases, there was a span of 11 bases. This CDR3 region has 14 residues. Germline loops: CDR1 LNHDA, CDR2 SQIVND (reference sequence). For the CDR3, the DNA is TGTGCCAGTAGTATTTCCGGGACACAAAACATTCAGTACTTC. Protein sequence: CASSISGTQNIQYF.

The V and J genes are TRBV5-6 and TRBJ1-2, with D possibly matching TRBD1 (6 bases). V was cut by 1 base and J by 6 bases, with 16 bases left in between. There are 15 residues in the CDR3. The germline CDR1 and CDR2 sequences are SGHDT and YYEEEE. CDR3 DNA: TGTGCCAGCAGCTTGTATCCAGGGGCGCTCGATGGCTACACCTTC. Its protein is CASSLYPGALDGYTF.

This clone was seen more than once but under ten times. This sequence joins TRBV19 and TRBJ1-2; a possible D gene is TRBD1 (6 bases). Trimming took 4 bases from V and 1 from J, leaving 10 bases between them. There are 14 residues in the CDR3. The germline V gene has CDR1 LNHDA and CDR2 SQIVND (reference sequence). CDR3 nucleotide sequence: TGTGCCAGTAGTACCAGACAGGATAACTATGGCTACACCTTC. As protein: CASSTRQDNYGYTF.

This clone was seen repeatedly, ten times or more. CDR3 nucleotides: TGTGCCAGTAGTATAGTCAGCGGGGGGGACTCCTACAATGAGCAGTTCTTC. It specifies CASSIVSGGDSYNEQFF. The chain is built from TRBV19 and TRBJ2-1; 10 bases align to TRBD2. J gave up 0 bases and V 1 base, and 3 bases lay outside the gene matches. The germline CDR1 and CDR2 sequences are LNHDA and SQIVND (reference sequence). The CDR3 runs to 17 residues. Together with reference TRBV19 and TRBJ2-1, the CDR3 gives the full variable domain: DGGITQSPKYLFRKEGQNVTLSCEQNLNHDAMYWYRQDPGQGLRLIYYSQIVNDFQKGDIAEGYSVSREKKESFPLTVTSAQKNPTAFYLCASSIVSGGDSYNEQFFGPGTRLTVL.

The V call is TRBV5-6, the J call TRBJ2-1; TRBD2 matches at 11 bases. Trimming at V came to 4 bases and at J to 9 bases, leaving 0 bases not matched to a gene. Germline values: CDR1 SGHDT, CDR2 YYEEEE. The CDR3 is made up of 12 amino acids. The CDR3 here is CASSGLAGEQFF. The CDR3 DNA reads as TGTGCCAGCAGCGGACTAGCGGGTGAGCAGTTCTTC.

The CDR3 protein is CASRQGLNTEAFF. CDR3 bases: TGCGCCAGCAGGCAGGGGTTGAACACTGAAGCTTTCTTT. The rearrangement links TRBV4-1 to TRBJ1-1, with a possible D match to TRBD1 (6 bases). The ends were cut back, 6 bases at V and 0 bases at J, with 8 bases in the middle. The CDR3 is 13 residues long. Germline assignment: CDR1 MGHRA and CDR2 YSYEKL.

V usage is TRBV7-9 and J usage is TRBJ2-7, with 11 bases lining up with TRBD2. There are 12 residues in the CDR3. Germline assignment: CDR1 SEHNR and CDR2 FQNEAQ (reference sequence). After removal of 7 bases from V and 5 bases from J, the junction contained 1 base not matched to a gene. The CDR3 DNA follows: TGTGCCAGCAAGGGACTAGCGGACGAGCAGTACTTC. Translation gives CASKGLADEQYF.

This sequence joins TRBV9 and TRBJ2-2, with 8 bases lining up with TRBD1. This CDR3 is 15 amino acids long. Germline V gene lookup returns CDR1 SGDLS and CDR2 YYNGEE. J was trimmed by 7 bases and V by 0 bases; bases with no gene match: 5. The CDR3 bases are TGTGCCAGCAGCGTAGAAAGGACAGGGATCGGGGAGCTGTTTTTT. Translation: CASSVERTGIGELFF.

This clone has only one observation. The rearrangement uses TRBV20-1 and TRBJ2-3; the D is unclear. This CDR3 comprises 11 residues. The ends were cut back, 6 bases at V and 8 bases at J, with 12 bases in the middle. The germline gives CDR1 DFQATT, CDR2 SNEGSKA (reference sequence). CDR3 sequence: CSAPGLGTQYF. The CDR3 coding sequence is TGCAGTGCCCCAGGTCTGGGTACGCAGTATTTT.

V and J are TRBV5-8 and TRBJ2-7; tentative D call: TRBD2 (6 bases). The CDR3 is made up of 12 amino acids. V lost 5 bases, J lost 3 bases, and 9 bases lay in between. Germline V gene sequence: CDR1 SGHTS, CDR2 YDEGEE. The CDR3 DNA reads as TGTGCCAGCAGACTCGGGAGCTACGAGCAGTACTTC. It encodes CASRLGSYEQYF.

In its sample, this clone was seen a few times. V usage is TRBV6-1 and J usage is TRBJ1-2, with TRBD1 matching 7 bases. Germline values: CDR1 MNHNS, CDR2 SASEGT. The length of the CDR3 is 14 residues. The J segment lost 6 bases and the V segment lost 4 bases, leaving 8 bases of the junction unmatched. This chain's CDR3 is CASSARGEADGYTF. The DNA for the CDR3 is TGTGCCAGCAGTGCCAGGGGGGAGGCGGATGGCTACACCTTC.

The gene calls are TRBV11-2 and TRBJ1-5; D not certain. V lost 0 bases and J lost 7, with 7 bases in between. The CDR3 is 13 residues long. CDR1 and CDR2 from the germline V gene are SGHAT and FQNNGV. Here the CDR3 reads CASSLDFGQPQHF. CDR3 bases: TGTGCCAGCAGCTTAGATTTCGGACAGCCCCAGCATTTT.

This chain links TRBV5-1 with TRBJ2-7; 9 bases fit TRBD2. The CDR3 loop spans 15 amino acids. Unmatched junction bases numbered 5, after V lost 0 bases and J lost 4 bases. CDR1 and CDR2 (germline): SGHRS, YFSETQ. CDR3 coding DNA: TGCGCCAGCAGCTTGGCGGGCGGGAGGGGATACGAGCAGTACTTC. It is translated as CASSLAGGRGYEQYF. Variable domain in full (rest from reference TRBV5-1 and TRBJ2-7): KAGVTQTPRYLIKTRGQQVTLSCSPISGHRSVSWYQQTPGQGLQFLFEYFSETQRNKGNFPGRFSGRQFSNSRSEMNVSTLELGDSALYLCASSLAGGRGYEQYFGPGTRLTVT.

The rearrangement joins TRBV4-3 to TRBJ2-2, with D hard to call. Trimming removed 1 base at V and 3 bases at J, with 12 bases between. There are 16 residues in the CDR3. The germline gives CDR1 LGHNA, CDR2 YSLEER. The CDR3, as DNA: TGCGCCAGCAGCCAAGGGTCCGTGAGATACACCGGGGAGCTGTTTTTT. It encodes CASSQGSVRYTGELFF.

In its sample, this clone was seen once. In DNA, the CDR3 is TGTGCCAGCAGTTACGCTGTTATGGGTTCCTATGGCTACACCTTC. Encoded protein: CASSYAVMGSYGYTF. The V and J genes are TRBV6-5 and TRBJ1-2; D gene unclear. The CDR3 length is 15 residues. Deletions cut 2 bases from V and 4 bases from J, with 14 bases between. CDR1 is MNHEY and CDR2 is SVGAGI in the germline V gene.

The chain has TRBV25-1 and TRBJ1-5; D uncertain. Germline V gene data show CDR1 as MGHDK and CDR2 as SYGVNS. With 0 bases removed from V and 3 bases from J, the gap between germline ends came to 6 bases. The length of the CDR3 is 14 residues. The CDR3 DNA reads TGTGCCAGCAGTGAATACTCCGTCAATCAGCCCCAGCATTTT. It encodes CASSEYSVNQPQHF.

The V and J genes are TRBV28 and TRBJ2-1; TRBD2 matches 8 bases. This CDR3 region has 17 residues. Germline loops: CDR1 MDHEN, CDR2 SYDVKM. J lost 2 bases, V lost 6 bases, and 12 bases had no gene match. DNA of the CDR3: TGTGCCAGCAGGCCGCTCAAGTTAGCGGGAACCTACAATGAGCAGTTCTTC. The encoded protein is CASRPLKLAGTYNEQFF.

Remarks on this clone: Other DNA variants within this sample encode the same CDR3. The chain uses TRBV7-2 and TRBJ1-6, with D unclear. There are 12 residues in the CDR3. V shed 3 bases and J shed 6 bases, with 3 bases lying between them. Germline V gene sequence: CDR1 SGHTA, CDR2 FQGNSA. For the CDR3, the DNA is TGTGCCAGCAGCTTTGGTAATTCACCCCTCCACTTT. This sequence encodes CASSFGNSPLHF.

This clone occurred once. This chain uses TRBV7-9 with TRBJ2-5, with TRBD1 as a possible D gene (5 bases). The CDR3 loop spans 15 amino acids. CDR1 is SEHNR, CDR2 FQNEAQ, per germline (reference sequence). Deletions cut 1 base from V and 5 bases from J, with 14 bases between. The CDR3 nucleotides read TGTGCCAGCAGCTTAGGAATAGGGGCTCTGGAGACCCAGTACTTC. Its translation is CASSLGIGALETQYF.

This clone was counted a few times. The rearrangement joins TRBV27 to TRBJ2-1; possible D gene TRBD2, 5 bases. Germline assignment: CDR1 MNHEY and CDR2 SMNVEV (reference sequence). This CDR3 is built from 15 residues. Trimming pared 5 bases from V and 3 bases from J, leaving 14 bases between. The CDR3 nucleotides read TGTGCCAGCAGTCGGGGTGAGGGCATCTACAATGAGCAGTTCTTC. Residues: CASSRGEGIYNEQFF.

The chain couples TRBV6-4 to TRBJ2-1; D remains ambiguous. Per the germline V gene, CDR1 is MRHNA and CDR2 is SNTAGT. This CDR3 spans 13 amino acids. V shed 3 bases and J shed 7 bases, with 10 bases lying between them. CDR3 DNA: TGTGCCAGCAGTGAATCTTTCCAGAATGAGCAGTTCTTC. Translating it yields CASSESFQNEQFF.

The chain is built from TRBV6-1 and TRBJ2-1; perhaps D is TRBD1 or TRBD2 (5 bases each). This CDR3 comprises 12 residues. V was clipped by 0 bases and J by 10 bases, with 7 bases between them. Germline-derived CDR1 and CDR2 are MNHNS and SASEGT. The CDR3 region has the DNA TGTGCCAGCAGTGAAGCGGGGGTCGAGCAGTTCTTC. Translated: CASSEAGVEQFF.